The sequence of this T cell receptor (beta chain) was determined in a study of neurological immune-mediated disorders. Regarding the study as a whole: Among expanded clones, no CDR3 amino acid sequences were shared across subjects, a pattern suggesting private repertoires in all groups.

This CDR3 has 15 residues. CDR1 and CDR2 from the germline V gene are MGHDK and SYGVNS. The V and J ends lost 5 bases and 2 bases respectively, with 16 bases between them. TCRdb used MiXCR to reprocess the 5' RACE reads, holding one entry per CDR3 protein. The profile covers about 66,000 distinct CDR3 sequences, with roughly 4.3% appearing a single time and approximately 7% taken by the ten largest. This clonotype was counted at least ten times. Its antigen is not identified. The chain links TRBV25-1 to TRBJ2-7, with D perhaps given as TRBD1 or TRBD2 (5 bases each). The receptor's source is a man aged 30-40 years with multiple sclerosis. Input material: PBMCs. The CDR3 loop reads CASSPARGRAYEQYF. CDR3 sequence (DNA): TGTGCCAGCAGTCCGGCTCGGGGCCGTGCCTACGAGCAGTACTTC.